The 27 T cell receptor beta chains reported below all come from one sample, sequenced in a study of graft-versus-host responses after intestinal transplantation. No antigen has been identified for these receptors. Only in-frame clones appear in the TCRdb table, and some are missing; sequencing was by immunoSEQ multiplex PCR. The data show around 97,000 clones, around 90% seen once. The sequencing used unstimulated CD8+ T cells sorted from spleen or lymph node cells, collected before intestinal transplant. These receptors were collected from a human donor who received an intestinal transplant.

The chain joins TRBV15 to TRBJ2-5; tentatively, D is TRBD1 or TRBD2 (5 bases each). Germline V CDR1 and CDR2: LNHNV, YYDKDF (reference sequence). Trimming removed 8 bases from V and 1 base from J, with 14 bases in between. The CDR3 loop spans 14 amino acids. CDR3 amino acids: CATGSAGGQETQYF. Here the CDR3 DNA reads TGTGCCACCGGTTCGGCTGGGGGCCAAGAGACCCAGTACTTC.

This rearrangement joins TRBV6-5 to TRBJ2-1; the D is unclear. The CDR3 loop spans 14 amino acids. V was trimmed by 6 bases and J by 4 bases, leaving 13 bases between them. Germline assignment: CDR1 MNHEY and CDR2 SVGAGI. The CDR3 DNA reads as TGTGCCAGCAGCTTATTGGACGCTTACAATGAGCAGTTCTTC. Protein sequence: CASSLLDAYNEQFF.

The CDR3 coding sequence is TGTGCCAGCAGGGAGGCAACATACAGGACAGGGAAGAGGACCCAGTACTTC. Its protein product is CASREATYRTGKRTQYF. The chain has TRBV6-4 and TRBJ2-5; 8 nucleotides match TRBD1. The CDR3 totals 17 residues. CDR1 is MRHNA and CDR2 is SNTAGT in the germline V gene. V trimming: 6 bases; J trimming: 7 bases; junction bases outside the gene matches: 19.

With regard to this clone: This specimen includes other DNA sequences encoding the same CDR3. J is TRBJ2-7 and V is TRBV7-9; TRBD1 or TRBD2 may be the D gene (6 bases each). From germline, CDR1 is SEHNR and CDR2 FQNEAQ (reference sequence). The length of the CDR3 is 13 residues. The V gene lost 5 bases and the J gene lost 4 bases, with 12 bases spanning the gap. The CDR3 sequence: CASSLTGTYEQYF. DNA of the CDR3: TGTGCCAGCAGCCTAACAGGGACTTACGAGCAGTACTTC. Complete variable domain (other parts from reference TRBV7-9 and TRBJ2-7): DTGVSQNPRHKITKRGQNVTFRCDPISEHNRLYWYRQTLGQGPEFLTYFQNEAQLEKSRLLSDRFSAERPKGSFSTLEIQRTEQGDSAMYLCASSLTGTYEQYFGPGTRLTVT.

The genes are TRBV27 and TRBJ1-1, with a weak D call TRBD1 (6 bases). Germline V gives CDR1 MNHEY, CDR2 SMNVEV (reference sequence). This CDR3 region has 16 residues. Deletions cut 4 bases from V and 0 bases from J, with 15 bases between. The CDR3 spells CASSSTGPVLNTEAFF. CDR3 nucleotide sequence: TGTGCCAGCAGTTCGACAGGACCCGTACTGAACACTGAAGCTTTCTTT.

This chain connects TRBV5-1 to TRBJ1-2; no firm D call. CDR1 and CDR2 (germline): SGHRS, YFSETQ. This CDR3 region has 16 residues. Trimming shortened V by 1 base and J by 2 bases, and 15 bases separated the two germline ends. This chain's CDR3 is CASSLFDGSKNYGYTF. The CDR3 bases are TGCGCCAGCAGCTTGTTTGATGGTTCAAAAAACTATGGCTACACCTTC.

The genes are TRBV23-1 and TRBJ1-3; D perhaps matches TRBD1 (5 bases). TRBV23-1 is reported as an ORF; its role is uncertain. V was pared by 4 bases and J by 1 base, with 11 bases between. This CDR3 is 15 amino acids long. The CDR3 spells CASSRQSGSGNTIYF. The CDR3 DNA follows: TGCGCCAGCAGTCGACAGTCAGGGTCTGGAAACACCATATATTTT.

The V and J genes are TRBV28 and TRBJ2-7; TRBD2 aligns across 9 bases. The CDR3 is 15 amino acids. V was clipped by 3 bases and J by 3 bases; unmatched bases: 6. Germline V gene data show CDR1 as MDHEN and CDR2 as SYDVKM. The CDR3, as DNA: TGTGCCAGCAGTTTCCCAGTAGCGGGAGTCTACGAGCAGTACTTC. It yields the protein CASSFPVAGVYEQYF.

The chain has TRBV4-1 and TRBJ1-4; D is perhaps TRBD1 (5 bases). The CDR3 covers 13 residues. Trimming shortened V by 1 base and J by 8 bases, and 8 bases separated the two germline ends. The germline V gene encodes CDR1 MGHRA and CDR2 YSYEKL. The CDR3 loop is CASSQVGEEKLFF. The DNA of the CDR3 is TGCGCCAGCAGCCAAGTAGGGGAGGAAAAACTGTTTTTT.

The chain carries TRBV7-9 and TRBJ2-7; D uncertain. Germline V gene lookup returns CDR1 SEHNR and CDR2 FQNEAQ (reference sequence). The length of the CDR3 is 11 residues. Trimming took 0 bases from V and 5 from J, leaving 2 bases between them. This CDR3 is CASSLADEQYF. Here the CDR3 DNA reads TGTGCCAGCAGCTTAGCAGACGAGCAGTACTTC.

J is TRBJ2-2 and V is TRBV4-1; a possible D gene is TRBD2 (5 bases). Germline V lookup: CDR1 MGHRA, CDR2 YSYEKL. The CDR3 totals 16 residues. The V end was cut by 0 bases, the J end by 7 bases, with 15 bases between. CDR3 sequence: CASSQDRSGVVGELFF. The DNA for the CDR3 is TGCGCCAGCAGCCAAGATCGGTCCGGGGTAGTCGGGGAGCTGTTTTTT.

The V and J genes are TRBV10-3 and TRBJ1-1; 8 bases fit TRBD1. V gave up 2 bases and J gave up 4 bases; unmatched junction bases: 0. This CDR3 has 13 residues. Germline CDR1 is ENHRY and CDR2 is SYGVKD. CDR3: CAISEGQGTEAFF. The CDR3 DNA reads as TGTGCCATCAGTGAGGGACAGGGCACTGAAGCTTTCTTT.

The CDR3 is CASSLSGGSSYNEQFF. CDR3 in DNA: TGTGCCAGCAGCTTATCCGGCGGTAGCTCCTACAATGAGCAGTTCTTC. The V call is TRBV7-3, the J call TRBJ2-1; no definite D call. Trimming left V 2 bases short and J 0 bases short, with 11 bases between. Germline CDR1 is SGHTA and CDR2 is FQGTGA. This CDR3 spans 16 amino acids.

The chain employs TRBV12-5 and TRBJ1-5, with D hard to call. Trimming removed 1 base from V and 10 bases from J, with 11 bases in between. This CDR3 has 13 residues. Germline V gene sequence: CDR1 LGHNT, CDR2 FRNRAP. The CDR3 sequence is CASGLGVGLPQHF. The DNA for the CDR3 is TGTGCTAGTGGTTTGGGAGTTGGGCTTCCCCAGCATTTT.

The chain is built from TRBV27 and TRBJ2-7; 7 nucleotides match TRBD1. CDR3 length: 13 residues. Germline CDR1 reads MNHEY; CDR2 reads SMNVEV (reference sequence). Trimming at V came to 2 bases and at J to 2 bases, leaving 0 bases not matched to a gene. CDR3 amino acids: CASSLGTAYEQYF. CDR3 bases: TGTGCCAGCAGTTTAGGGACAGCCTACGAGCAGTACTTC.

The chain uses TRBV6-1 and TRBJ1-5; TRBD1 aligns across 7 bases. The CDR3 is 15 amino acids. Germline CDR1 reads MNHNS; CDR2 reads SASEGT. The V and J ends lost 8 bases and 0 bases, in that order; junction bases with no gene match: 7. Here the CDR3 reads CASEGTVYSNQPQHF. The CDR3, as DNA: TGTGCCAGCGAGGGGACAGTCTATAGCAATCAGCCCCAGCATTTT.

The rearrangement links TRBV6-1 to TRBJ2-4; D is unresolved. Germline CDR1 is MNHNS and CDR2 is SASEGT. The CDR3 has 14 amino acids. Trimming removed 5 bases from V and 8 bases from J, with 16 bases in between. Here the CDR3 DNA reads TGTGCCAGCAGTTATGGCCCCCCGCCCGACATTCAGTACTTC. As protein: CASSYGPPPDIQYF.

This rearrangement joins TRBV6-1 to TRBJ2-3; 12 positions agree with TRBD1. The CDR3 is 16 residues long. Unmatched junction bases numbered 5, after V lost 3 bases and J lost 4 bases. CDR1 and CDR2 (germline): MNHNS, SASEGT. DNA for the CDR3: TGTGCCAGCAGTGATGCCGGGACAGGGGGCCCAGATACGCAGTATTTT. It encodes CASSDAGTGGPDTQYF.

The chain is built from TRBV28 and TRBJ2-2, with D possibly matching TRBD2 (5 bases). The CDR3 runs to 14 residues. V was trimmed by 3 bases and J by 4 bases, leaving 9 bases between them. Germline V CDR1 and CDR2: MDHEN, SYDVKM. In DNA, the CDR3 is TGTGCCAGCAGTTTTCTCAGCGGCACCGGGGAGCTGTTTTTT. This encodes CASSFLSGTGELFF.

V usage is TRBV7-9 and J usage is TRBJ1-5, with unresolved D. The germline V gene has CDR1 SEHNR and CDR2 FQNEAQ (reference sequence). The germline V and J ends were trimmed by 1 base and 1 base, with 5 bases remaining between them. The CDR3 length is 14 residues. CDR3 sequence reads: CASSLDNSNQPQHF. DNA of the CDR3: TGTGCCAGCAGCTTAGATAACAGCAATCAGCCCCAGCATTTT.

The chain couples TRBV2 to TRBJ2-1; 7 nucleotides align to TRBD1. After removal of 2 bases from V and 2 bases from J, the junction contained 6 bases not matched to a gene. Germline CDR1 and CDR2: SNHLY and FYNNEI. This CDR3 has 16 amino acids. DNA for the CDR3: TGTGCCAGCAGTGAATCCGGGACAGCAGCCTACAATGAGCAGTTCTTC. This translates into CASSESGTAAYNEQFF.

CDR3: CASSYTDRGPYNEQFF. CDR3 DNA sequence: TGTGCCAGCAGCTACACAGACAGGGGCCCCTACAATGAGCAGTTCTTC. V gene TRBV13 combines with J gene TRBJ2-1; 8 positions agree with TRBD1. The CDR3 runs 16 residues. The trim removed 4 bases at V and 2 bases at J, leaving 7 bases unmatched. Germline values: CDR1 PRHDT, CDR2 FYEKMQ (reference sequence). The variable domain in full, completed from reference TRBV13 and TRBJ2-1, reads AAGVIQSPRHLIKEKRETATLKCYPIPRHDTVYWYQQGPGQDPQFLISFYEKMQSDKGSIPDRFSAQQFSDYHSELNMSSLELGDSALYFCASSYTDRGPYNEQFFGPGTRLTVL.

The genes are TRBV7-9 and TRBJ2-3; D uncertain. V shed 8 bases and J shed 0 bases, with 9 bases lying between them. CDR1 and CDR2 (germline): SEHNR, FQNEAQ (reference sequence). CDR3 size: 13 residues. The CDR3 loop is CASSGASTDTQYF. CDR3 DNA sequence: TGTGCCAGCTCAGGAGCTAGCACAGATACGCAGTATTTT.

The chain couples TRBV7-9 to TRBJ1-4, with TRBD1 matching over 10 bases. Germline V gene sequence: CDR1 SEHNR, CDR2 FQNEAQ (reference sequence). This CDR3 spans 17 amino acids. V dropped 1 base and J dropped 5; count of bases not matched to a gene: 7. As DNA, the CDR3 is TGTGCCAGCAGCTTAGGGACAGGGGGGGTTCGGAATGAAAAACTGTTTTTT. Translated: CASSLGTGGVRNEKLFF.

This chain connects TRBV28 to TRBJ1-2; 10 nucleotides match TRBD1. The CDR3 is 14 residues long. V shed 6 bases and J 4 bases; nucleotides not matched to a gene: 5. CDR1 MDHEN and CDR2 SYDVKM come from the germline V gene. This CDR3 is CASRSTGGFYGYTF. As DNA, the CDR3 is TGTGCCAGCAGATCGACAGGGGGCTTCTATGGCTACACCTTC.

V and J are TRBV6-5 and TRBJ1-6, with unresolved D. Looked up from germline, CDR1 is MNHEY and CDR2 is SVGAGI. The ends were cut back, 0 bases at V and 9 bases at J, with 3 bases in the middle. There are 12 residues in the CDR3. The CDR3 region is CASSYSSSPLHF. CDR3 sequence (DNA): TGTGCCAGCAGTTACTCCTCTTCACCCCTCCACTTT.

The CDR3 DNA follows: TGTGCCAGCAGCTTATGGCCGATATACACCTTC. It translates to CASSLWPIYTF. The genes are TRBV11-2 and TRBJ1-2; D unclear. Germline V gives CDR1 SGHAT, CDR2 FQNNGV. V shed 2 bases and J shed 11 bases, with 9 bases lying between them. This CDR3 comprises 11 residues.